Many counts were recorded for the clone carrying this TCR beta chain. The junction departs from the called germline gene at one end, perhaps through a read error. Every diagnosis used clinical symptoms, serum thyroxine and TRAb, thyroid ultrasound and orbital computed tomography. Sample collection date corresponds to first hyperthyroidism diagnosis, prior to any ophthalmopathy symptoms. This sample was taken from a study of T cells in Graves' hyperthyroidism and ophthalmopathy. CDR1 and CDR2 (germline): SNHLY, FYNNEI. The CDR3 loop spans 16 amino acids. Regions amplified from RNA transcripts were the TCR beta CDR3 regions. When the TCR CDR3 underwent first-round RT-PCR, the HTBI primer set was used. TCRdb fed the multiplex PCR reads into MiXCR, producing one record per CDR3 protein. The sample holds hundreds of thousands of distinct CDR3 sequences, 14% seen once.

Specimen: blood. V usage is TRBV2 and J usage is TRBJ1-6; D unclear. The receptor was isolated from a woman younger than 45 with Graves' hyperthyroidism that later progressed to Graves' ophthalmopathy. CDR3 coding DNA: TGTGCCAGCAGTGTTGAGGGCCCCTCCAATAATTCACCCCTCCACTTT. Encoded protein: CASSVEGPSNNSPLHF.